This T cell receptor (beta chain) is drawn from a study of shared clonotypes between healthy human individuals (dated by TCRdb to the early 2020s). Regarding the complete study: Two women and a few men aged 18 to 49 years were included in the cohort. For each donor, CD4 naive and CD4 memory were each given three plates, CD8 naive was given two plates, and CD8 memory was given one plate. To estimate repertoire size and how much clonotypes are shared between individuals, the study performed deep sequencing of blood TCR repertoires from 4 to 6 healthy adults. To increase sequencing depth and limit assay-specific biases, different laboratories used diverse techniques to prepare libraries and sequence TCR repertoires. Leukapheresis yielded between about 0.94 and 8.9 billion PBMCs per donor.

Using the deep immunoSEQ assay, TCR CDR3 regions were amplified from genomic DNA by multiplex PCR. Extracted genomic DNA from each cell subset was distributed evenly across all wells of several immunoSEQ 96-well plates, and each plate was treated as a replicate. For sorted subsets, about 210 ng of genomic DNA, equivalent to 25,000 to 30,000 T cell genomes, went into each replicate PCR. Purified libraries were quantified with a Qubit 3.0 fluorometer, sized on a Bioanalyzer 2100, and re-quantified with the KAPA Library Quantification kit. A separate single-read 150-cycle Illumina NextSeq 550 flow cell was used to sequence each immunoSEQ 96-well plate. The paper's data handling went like this. Because the immunoSEQ output included only junctional sequences and no quality scores, the filtering could not be the same as the filtering used for full-length reads. Sequences were annotated with PyIR, a Python wrapper for IgBLAST v1.9, using IMGT germline references to assign V/J genes and CDR3. Reads were removed for weak V/J assignments (E-value above 1e-6), missing CDR3, stop codons, out-of-frame junctions, or ambiguous translated residues. V3J clonotypes were defined as sequences sharing an identical inferred V gene, J gene, and CDR3 amino acid sequence. To compute the percentage overlap between repertoires, the number of shared unique clonotypes was divided by the size of the smaller repertoire. RTK rarefaction, the Chao1 estimator, and Recon v2.1 estimates of unobserved clonotypes were used to assess repertoire richness. Generation probabilities for all TCRbeta clonotypes obtained by the gDNA method from a handful of donors were computed using OLGA. Held by TCRdb, this immuneACCESS table contains in-frame sequences only and omits some clones. Under half of the omission traces to an unresolved V gene where checked; the cause of the rest is unknown. V and J calls and clone size are given by that table; D and trimming were obtained from the DNA. Counted in this sample were some 2,100,000 clones; 90% to 97% of them appeared once. The top ten constitute roughly 0.13% of the sample.

The donors were healthy, HIV-negative adults with no recently reported acute infections or vaccinations. Only Caucasian adults living in Nashville, Tennessee, USA were represented among the donors. CD4+ T cells were enriched through magnetic negative selection, after which naive cells were positively selected on CD45RA and the remaining negative fraction served as the memory subset. After blood collection by leukapheresis, PBMCs were isolated using Ficoll-Histopaque density gradient centrifugation and then cryopreserved in the vapor phase of liquid nitrogen. Analytical flow cytometry was used to check the purity and quantity of every magnetically sorted T cell population. From each sorted fraction, genomic DNA was isolated and quantified by UV absorbance on a Nanodrop 2000c. As encoded in the germline V gene, CDR1 is SGHAT while CDR2 is FQNNGV. The CDR3 numbers 13 residues from cysteine through phenylalanine. Solely the CDR3 DNA is kept, with 39 bases framed from the first base. V sheds 4 bases and J sheds 0 bases, leaving 7 bases between their ends.

Overall results and qualifications from the work: Approximately 5% of naive CD4, roughly 3.6% of naive CD8, about 2.4% of memory CD4, and roughly 0.4% of memory CD8 clonotypes were shared across four donors. Larger estimated clonotype richness was generally found for naive subsets than for memory subsets. Incomplete sequencing was indicated by rarefaction of sorted-subset datasets, despite the large sequencing depth. Pairwise subsampling indicated that sequencing depth was expected to affect the degree of clonotype sharing among donors. Because the study included only a small number of donors, the genetic and exposure-history diversity represented was limited. Compared with non-shared clonotypes, clonotypes shared by all four sorted-subset donors had higher generation probabilities. Sampling was restricted to blood, and TCR repertoires in tissue are likely to differ from TCR repertoires in blood.

Comment on this clone: It lacks a known antigen. There are no base qualities to consult, and no much larger clone falls within one base.

Here the chain combines TRBV11-2 and TRBJ2-7; the D segment cannot be called with confidence. The sequencing sample was made of naive CD4+ T cells sorted from blood. Sample cell subset or site, as interpreted from the label and publication: CD45RA+ positively selected. The receptor's source is a man aged 18 to 30 in good health. The DNA sequence reads TGTGCCAGCAGCTCTCAGGTCTCCTACGAGCAGTACTTC. Its amino acids are CASSSQVSYEQYF.